These T cell receptor beta chains were read from a single sample in a study of blood T cells in healthy people across ages. TCRdb re-called the 5' RACE reads through MiXCR, storing one row per CDR3 protein. Among about 640,000 distinct CDR3 sequences, roughly 31% were seen once, and the ten largest hold less than 20%. Sequencing used blood. The receptor source for this set is a woman older than 75 in good health. The CDR3 runs from the conserved cysteine through the conserved F or W. A D gene is named only where the DNA matches it firmly. Some rows mark clone size as missing; the rest say once, few, many or name a class of expanded clone.

cdr3_length clone_size j_call v_call d_call cdr3_nt cdr3_aa
15 many TRBJ2-7 TRBV6-5 . TGTGCCAGCAGCTTGGCGGCGGGGGCCACCTACGAGCAGTACTTC CASSLAAGATYEQYF
15 once TRBJ2-3 TRBV20-1 TRBD1 TGCAGTGCTAGAGTCCAGACAGGGGGTTTAGATACGCAGTATTTT CSARVQTGGLDTQYF
14 many TRBJ1-1 TRBV14 . TGTGCCAGCAGCCAAGTCCGGGGGCTAAGTGAAGCTTTCTTT CASSQVRGLSEAFF
15 . TRBJ2-1 TRBV5-1 TRBD1 TGCGCCAGCACCGCGGGACAGGGGGTCTACAATGAGCAGTTCTTC CASTAGQGVYNEQFF
15 once TRBJ2-3 TRBV4-3 . TGCGCCAGCAGAGGTAGCGTCATGGGCGCAGATACGCAGTATTTT CASRGSVMGADTQYF
15 . TRBJ2-3 TRBV12-3/TRBV12-4 TRBD2 TGTGCCAGCACCCCCCAGCGGGGGAGAGGAGATACGCAGTATTTT CASTPQRGRGDTQYF
14 many TRBJ1-1 TRBV5-1 . TGCGCCAGCAGCAAGGACGAGCGGGGGCTTGAAGCTTTCTTT CASSKDERGLEAFF
15 few TRBJ2-7 TRBV30 TRBD1 TGTGCCTGGAGTGCACCGGGACAGAGCTCCTACGAGCAGTACTTC CAWSAPGQSSYEQYF
13 many TRBJ1-5 TRBV12-3/TRBV12-4 . TGTGCCAGCAGTTTGGGGCACAATCAGCCCCAGCATTTT CASSLGHNQPQHF
15 many TRBJ2-1 TRBV5-1 . TGCGCCAGCAGCTTGTGGGGGGGGCCAACCAATGAGCAGTTCTTC CASSLWGGPTNEQFF
13 many TRBJ1-6 TRBV7-2 . TGTGCCGGATCTCAGGGTGGCGATTCACCCCTCCACTTT CAGSQGGDSPLHF
16 . TRBJ2-1 TRBV18 TRBD1 TGTGCCAGCTCACCACCTGTGACAGGGGGGTCCAATGAGCAGTTCTTC CASSPPVTGGSNEQFF
15 many TRBJ2-7 TRBV9 . TGTGCCAGCAGCGTAGATACCGGGACGGACTACGAGCAGTACTTC CASSVDTGTDYEQYF
15 many TRBJ1-2 TRBV9 . TGTGCCAGCAGCGAGGCAGATGGGACAAGCTATGGCTACACCTTC CASSEADGTSYGYTF
13 once TRBJ1-2 TRBV6-5 . TGTGCCAGCAGTTACGATCAGGTCCATGGCTACACCTTC CASSYDQVHGYTF
16 few TRBJ2-2 TRBV10-3 TRBD1 TGTGCCATCAGTGCCGGGGACAGCTCGAACACCGGGGAGCTGTTTTTT CAISAGDSSNTGELFF
12 few TRBJ1-1 TRBV11-1 . TGTGCCAGCAGCCCGAAAAACACTGAAGCTTTCTTT CASSPKNTEAFF
15 . TRBJ1-5 TRBV20-1 TRBD1 TGCAGTGCTGGCGAAGACAGGGGGCGAGATCAGCCCCAGCATTTT CSAGEDRGRDQPQHF
13 . TRBJ1-6 TRBV20-1 . TGCAGTGCCAGACGGCAGGGAGGATCACCCCGCCACTTT CSARRQGGSPRHF
14 . TRBJ2-7 TRBV12-3/TRBV12-4 . TGTGCCAGCAGTAGCCTTCTAGCGAGCTACGAGCAGTACTTC CASSSLLASYEQYF
17 few TRBJ2-7 TRBV2 . TGTGCCAGCAGGGGGGGAAGGATAGCAGGCACCTCCTACGAGCAGTACTTC CASRGGRIAGTSYEQYF
14 . TRBJ2-2 TRBV6-6 TRBD2 TGTGCCAGCAGGGGGGGGACCCATTCCGGGGAGCTGTTTTTT CASRGGTHSGELFF
13 few TRBJ1-1 TRBV18 . TGTGCCAGCTCACCAACGGATTCCACTGAAGCTTTCTTT CASSPTDSTEAFF
15 . TRBJ2-1 TRBV4-1 TRBD2 TGCGCCAGCAGCCAGGACGGGAGGACGGACAATGAGCAGTTCTTC CASSQDGRTDNEQFF
13 many TRBJ2-7 TRBV2 . TGTGCCAGCAGTGACCTTACCACCTACGAGCAGTACTTC CASSDLTTYEQYF